These 30 T cell receptor beta chains were sequenced from one sample in a study of T cells in Graves' hyperthyroidism and ophthalmopathy. TCR beta CDR3 regions were amplified from RNA transcripts. In the first-round RT-PCR of the TCR CDR3, the HTBI primer set was used. One entry per CDR3 protein, called by TCRdb with MiXCR from the multiplex PCR reads. The sample consists of over 500,000 distinct CDR3 sequences, 15% to 20% of them appearing once. Material for sequencing was blood. These receptors all stem from a woman under 40 with Graves' ophthalmopathy.

The sample holds many counts of this clonotype. The chain links TRBV7-9 to TRBJ1-2; 7 nucleotides agree with TRBD1. The germline V gene has CDR1 SEHNR and CDR2 FQNEAQ (reference sequence). CDR3 size: 15 residues. With V trimmed by 5 bases and J by 0 bases, 6 bases remained unmatched. CDR3 amino acids: CASSRGQGANYGYTF. In DNA, the CDR3 is TGTGCCAGCAGCCGGGGGCAGGGGGCTAACTATGGCTACACCTTC.

The rearrangement uses TRBV6-1 and TRBJ1-2; no clear D. In germline, CDR1 is MNHNS, CDR2 SASEGT. This CDR3 comprises 12 residues. The V end lost 8 bases, the J end lost 1 base, and 8 bases lay between the germline ends. The CDR3 nucleotides read TGTGCCAGCTGGGTCAGTAACTATGGCTACACCTTC. Translation gives CASWVSNYGYTF.

The chain combines TRBV10-1 with TRBJ2-3; tentative D call: TRBD2 (5 bases). Trimming stripped 2 bases from V and 5 bases from J, with 5 bases between. CDR3 length: 12 residues. CDR1 is WNHNN and CDR2 is SYGVQD in the germline V gene (reference sequence). As DNA, the CDR3 is TGCGCCAGCAGTGAGGAGGGAGATACGCAGTATTTT. This codes for CASSEEGDTQYF.

This sequence joins TRBV15 and TRBJ2-1; D may match TRBD1 or TRBD2 (5 bases each). The V gene's germline CDR1 is LNHNV and CDR2 YYDKDF (reference sequence). The V gene lost 5 bases and the J gene lost 7 bases, with 21 bases spanning the gap. The CDR3 is made up of 16 amino acids. The CDR3 sequence is CATSGRPRDGRNEQFF. Written as DNA, the CDR3 is TGTGCCACCAGCGGACGCCCGAGGGACGGGCGGAATGAGCAGTTCTTC.

Ten or more counts support this clonotype. V usage is TRBV3-1 and J usage is TRBJ1-2; no reliable D call. In germline, CDR1 is LGHDT, CDR2 YNNKEL (reference sequence). The CDR3 contains 13 residues. V shed 4 bases and J shed 7 bases, with 13 bases lying between them. The CDR3, as DNA: TGTGCCAGCAGCCCCGGCTCTGAGGGTGGCTACACCTTC. Protein sequence: CASSPGSEGGYTF.

V usage is TRBV25-1 and J usage is TRBJ1-1; tentative D call: TRBD1 (5 bases). Trimming cost V 3 bases and J 7 bases, with 9 bases left between them. The CDR3 spans 12 residues. Germline CDR1 is MGHDK and CDR2 is SYGVNS. CDR3 sequence: CASSDMQGEAFF. The DNA of the CDR3 is TGTGCCAGCAGTGACATGCAGGGTGAAGCTTTCTTT.

This rearrangement joins TRBV5-1 to TRBJ1-4; 9 positions agree with TRBD1. V lost 2 bases, J lost 8 bases, and 4 bases stayed unmatched. The germline gives CDR1 SGHRS, CDR2 YFSETQ. The CDR3 is 14 residues long. The CDR3 DNA is TGCGCCAGCAGCTTCACCGGACAGGGGGAAAAACTGTTTTTT. Translated, it gives CASSFTGQGEKLFF.

This clonotype was counted at least ten times. The chain links TRBV27 to TRBJ2-1; 10 positions agree with TRBD2. With V trimmed by 8 bases and J by 6 bases, 16 bases remained unmatched. Germline assignment: CDR1 MNHEY and CDR2 SMNVEV (reference sequence). The length of the CDR3 is 17 residues. This CDR3 is CASQSAGGRGRLNEQFF. The CDR3 DNA reads as TGTGCCAGCCAGTCAGCGGGAGGGCGAGGTCGCCTCAATGAGCAGTTCTTC.

Notes on this clonotype: A clone one base away is much larger, so this may be a read error. The rearrangement joins TRBV28 to TRBJ1-5, with D tentatively TRBD1 (5 bases). Germline CDR1 and CDR2: MDHEN and SYDVKM. V was trimmed by 6 bases and J by 6 bases, leaving 15 bases between them. CDR3 length: 14 residues. The CDR3 spells CASRSTSQGQPQHF. In nucleotides, the CDR3 is TGTGCCAGCAGGTCCACCAGCCAGGGTCAGCCCCAGCATTTT.

This clonotype was seen a few times. The V call is TRBV5-4, the J call TRBJ2-2; 10 bases are a match to TRBD1. Trimming at V came to 3 bases and at J to 7 bases, leaving 3 bases not matched to a gene. Germline V gene data show CDR1 as SGHNT and CDR2 as YYREEE (reference sequence). CDR3 length: 14 residues. The DNA for the CDR3 is TGTGCCAGCAGCTCGGGACAGGGGCTCGGGGAGCTGTTTTTT. It translates to CASSSGQGLGELFF.

The chain is built from TRBV28 and TRBJ2-1; 9 positions agree with TRBD1. The germline V gene encodes CDR1 MDHEN and CDR2 SYDVKM. CDR3 length equals 16 residues. Trimming took 5 bases from V and 3 from J; bases not matched to a gene: 8. In DNA, the CDR3 is TGTGCCAGCAGTAAGATGGGGACAGGGAACTACAATGAGCAGTTCTTC. This sequence encodes CASSKMGTGNYNEQFF.

This clonotype was observed at least ten times. The gene calls are TRBV28 and TRBJ2-2, with D tentatively TRBD1 (5 bases). Germline V gene sequence: CDR1 MDHEN, CDR2 SYDVKM. V was cut by 2 bases and J by 7 bases, with 8 bases left in between. The CDR3 is 13 amino acids. The CDR3 here is CASSLRGSGELFF. As DNA, the CDR3 is TGTGCCAGCAGTTTAAGGGGAAGCGGGGAGCTGTTTTTT.

The rearrangement links TRBV20-1 to TRBJ2-1; 7 bases match TRBD2. CDR1 and CDR2 from the germline V gene are DFQATT and SNEGSKA (reference sequence). V shed 3 bases and J 4 bases; nucleotides not matched to a gene: 6. This CDR3 is built from 14 residues. The CDR3 sequence: CSASVASGYNEQFF. The DNA for the CDR3 is TGCAGTGCTAGTGTGGCTAGCGGTTACAATGAGCAGTTCTTC.

At least ten counts were recorded for this clonotype. The V and J genes are TRBV7-6 and TRBJ2-7, with 9 nucleotides matching TRBD1. Trimming removed 3 bases from V and 5 bases from J; junction bases left unmatched: 14. The CDR3 length is 17 residues. Germline V gene lookup returns CDR1 SGHVS and CDR2 FNYEAQ. CDR3 nucleotides: TGTGCCAGCAGCTTTATCGGTGAGGACAGGGGCATAGACGAGCAGTACTTC. Translating gives CASSFIGEDRGIDEQYF.

V gene TRBV9 combines with J gene TRBJ1-6; possibly TRBD1 for D (5 bases). V was trimmed by 4 bases and J by 9 bases, leaving 20 bases between them. The CDR3 is 16 amino acids. Germline assignment: CDR1 SGDLS and CDR2 YYNGEE. CDR3 in DNA: TGTGCCAGCAGCCCTAGGTCTGAGGGGCAAGGTTCACCCCTCCACTTT. Its translation is CASSPRSEGQGSPLHF.

This clonotype has only a few counts. One end of the junction varies from germline; a read error may be responsible. This chain uses TRBV20-1 with TRBJ2-1, with 9 positions matching TRBD2. Germline loops: CDR1 DFQATT, CDR2 SNEGSKA (reference sequence). This CDR3 has 15 residues. This CDR3 reads CSARSAGGLGNERFF. The CDR3 DNA is TGCAGTGCTAGATCAGCGGGAGGTTTAGGCAATGAGCGGTTCTTC.

This rearrangement joins TRBV5-1 to TRBJ2-7; TRBD1 or TRBD2 may be the D gene (5 bases each). Between the trimmed V and J ends, which lost 5 bases and 2 bases, there was a span of 14 bases. The CDR3 is made up of 14 amino acids. Germline values: CDR1 SGHRS, CDR2 YFSETQ. DNA of the CDR3: TGCGCCAGCAGTCCCGGGACGTACGCCTACGAGCAGTACTTC. Amino acid sequence: CASSPGTYAYEQYF.

The CDR3 region has the DNA TGTGCCAGCAGCCGCTCGTTCAGCTCCTACGAGCAGTACTTC. It translates to CASSRSFSSYEQYF. This chain uses TRBV12-3 or TRBV12-4 with TRBJ2-7; no clear D gene. With 6 bases removed from V and 0 bases from J, the gap between germline ends came to 12 bases. The CDR3 runs to 14 residues.

There are many counts of this clonotype. This chain links TRBV5-1 with TRBJ2-7; D might be TRBD1 (6 bases). V shed 0 bases and J shed 5 bases, with 12 bases lying between them. Germline CDR1 reads SGHRS; CDR2 reads YFSETQ. The CDR3 has 14 amino acids. The CDR3 region has the DNA TGCGCCAGCAGCTTGGCGGCCAGACAGGACGAGCAGTACTTC. Translated, it gives CASSLAARQDEQYF.

In this sample, this clonotype turned up many times. The V and J genes are TRBV2 and TRBJ2-5; D is possibly TRBD1 (6 bases). The CDR3 contains 13 residues. Trimming shortened V by 9 bases and J by 5 bases, and 16 bases separated the two germline ends. Looked up from germline, CDR1 is SNHLY and CDR2 is FYNNEI. CDR3 residues: CASGALRGETQYF. CDR3 coding DNA: TGTGCCAGTGGAGCGCTGAGGGGGGAGACCCAGTACTTC.

V usage is TRBV4-2 and J usage is TRBJ2-2; D remains ambiguous. CDR1 is LGHNA and CDR2 is YNFKEQ in the germline V gene. The CDR3 contains 16 residues. V lost 2 bases and J lost 6, with 16 bases in between. The CDR3 DNA sequence: TGTGCCAGCAGCCAAATCTGGCCCGATTCTTCCGGGGAGCTGTTTTTT. It translates to CASSQIWPDSSGELFF.

This clonotype came up many times. The rearrangement links TRBV27 to TRBJ2-1; 9 bases map to TRBD1. Trimming took 6 bases from V and 4 from J; bases not matched to a gene: 10. Germline CDR1 MNHEY, CDR2 SMNVEV (reference sequence). The CDR3 has 16 amino acids. In DNA, the CDR3 is TGTGCCAGCAGCGAACAGGGGGCCAGGATTTACAATGAGCAGTTCTTC. Its protein product is CASSEQGARIYNEQFF.

V and J are TRBV9 and TRBJ2-5; no reliable D call. This CDR3 comprises 14 residues. Trimming stripped 3 bases from V and 2 bases from J, with 11 bases between. CDR1 and CDR2 (germline): SGDLS, YYNGEE. The DNA of the CDR3 is TGTGCCAGCAGCGAGGTACCGACGCAAGAGACCCAGTACTTC. It yields the protein CASSEVPTQETQYF.

This chain connects TRBV6-2 or TRBV6-3 to TRBJ2-6, with D perhaps being TRBD1 or TRBD2 (5 bases each). The germline V gene has CDR1 MNHEY and CDR2 SVGEGT. This CDR3 has 17 residues. V was trimmed by 5 bases and J by 3 bases, leaving 17 bases between them. The CDR3 sequence is CASSDTSGSVGANVLTF. CDR3 coding DNA: TGTGCCAGCAGTGACACATCAGGGAGCGTTGGGGCCAACGTCCTGACTTTC.

The chain has TRBV7-9 and TRBJ2-7; D possibly corresponds to TRBD2 (6 bases). Looked up from germline, CDR1 is SEHNR and CDR2 is FQNEAQ (reference sequence). The germline V and J ends were trimmed by 2 bases and 11 bases, with 16 bases remaining between them. The CDR3 runs 13 residues. The CDR3 DNA reads TGTGCCAGCAGCTTATGGGTGGAGGAGGGAGAGTACTTC. It is translated as CASSLWVEEGEYF.

This chain joins TRBV24-1 and TRBJ2-2; either TRBD1 or TRBD2 may fit D (6 bases each). From germline, CDR1 is KGHDR and CDR2 SFDVKD. The CDR3 is 16 residues long. The germline V and J ends were trimmed by 1 base and 4 bases, with 12 bases remaining between them. CDR3 protein: CATSDFEGGSTGELFF. Written as DNA, the CDR3 is TGTGCCACCAGTGATTTCGAGGGGGGCAGCACCGGGGAGCTGTTTTTT.

There are many counts of this clonotype. V is TRBV30 and J is TRBJ1-2; no definite D call. Trimming left V 2 bases short and J 4 bases short, with 5 bases between. Germline CDR1 GTSNPN, CDR2 SVGIG (reference sequence). The length of the CDR3 is 11 residues. CDR3 sequence: CAWSKGYGYTF. The CDR3 bases are TGTGCCTGGAGTAAGGGCTATGGCTACACCTTC.

This clonotype was picked up many times. This chain uses TRBV6-2 or TRBV6-3 with TRBJ2-4; D remains unclear. Looked up from germline, CDR1 is MNHEY and CDR2 is SVGEGT. The CDR3 is 13 residues long. Trimming cost V 6 bases and J 1 base, with 7 bases left between them. This CDR3 is CASSPAAKNIQYF. Written as DNA, the CDR3 is TGTGCCAGCAGCCCCGCGGCCAAAAACATTCAGTACTTC.

This rearrangement joins TRBV19 to TRBJ2-1, with 9 bases matching TRBD1. J was trimmed by 14 bases and V by 4 bases; bases with no gene match: 9. Germline V gene data show CDR1 as LNHDA and CDR2 as SQIVND (reference sequence). The length of the CDR3 is 13 residues. Here the CDR3 reads CASSKVTGGEKFF. DNA of the CDR3: TGTGCCAGTAGTAAAGTCACAGGGGGCGAAAAGTTCTTC.

The rearrangement joins TRBV19 to TRBJ1-5; 10 bases are a match to TRBD1. CDR1 LNHDA and CDR2 SQIVND come from the germline V gene (reference sequence). Germline trimming cut 4 bases from V and 5 bases from J; bases unmatched to any gene: 14. The CDR3 loop spans 18 amino acids. This CDR3 is CASSKNDRDRGFDQPQHF. CDR3 bases: TGTGCCAGTAGTAAGAACGACCGGGACAGGGGATTTGATCAGCCCCAGCATTTT.